This record covers a single T cell receptor beta chain. The antigen is undetermined. This record belongs to a study of monozygotic twins with cystic fibrosis. Only in-frame clones appear in the TCRdb table, and some are missing; sequencing was by immunoSEQ multiplex PCR. The table records tens of thousands of clones, 95% to 98% of them present only once. V lost 6 bases, J lost 0 bases, and 4 bases stayed unmatched. The V gene's germline CDR1 is SNHLY and CDR2 FYNNEI. The CDR3 covers 15 residues. Study results and caveats: The repertoire was suggested to be naive-dominated, clonality median roughly 0.0093.

The receptor was derived from a girl between 2 and 10 years old with cystic fibrosis. The material sequenced was blood. This sequence joins TRBV2 and TRBJ2-1; 8 positions agree with TRBD2. As DNA, the CDR3 is TGTGCCAGCAGAGCCGGGACTAGCTCCTACAATGAGCAGTTCTTC. Translating gives CASRAGTSSYNEQFF. The whole variable domain, remainder taken from reference TRBV2 and TRBJ2-1, is EPEVTQTPSHQVTQMGQEVILRCVPISNHLYFYWYRQILGQKVEFLVSFYNNEISEKSEIFDDQFSVERPDGSNFTLKIRSTKLEDSAMYFCASRAGTSSYNEQFFGPGTRLTVL.